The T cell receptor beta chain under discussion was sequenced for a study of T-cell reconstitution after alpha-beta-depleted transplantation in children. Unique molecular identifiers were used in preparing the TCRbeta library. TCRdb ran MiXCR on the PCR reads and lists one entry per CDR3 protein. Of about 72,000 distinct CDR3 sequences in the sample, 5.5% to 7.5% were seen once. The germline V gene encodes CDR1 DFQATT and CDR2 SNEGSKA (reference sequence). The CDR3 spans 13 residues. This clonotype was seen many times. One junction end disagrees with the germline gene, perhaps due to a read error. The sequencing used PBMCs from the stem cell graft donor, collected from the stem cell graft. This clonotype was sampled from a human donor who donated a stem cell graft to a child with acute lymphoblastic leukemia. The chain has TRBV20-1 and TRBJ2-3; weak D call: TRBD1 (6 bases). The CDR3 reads CSASGTSTDTQYF. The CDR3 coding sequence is TGCAGTGCTTCCGGGACAAGCACAGATACTCAGTATTTT.